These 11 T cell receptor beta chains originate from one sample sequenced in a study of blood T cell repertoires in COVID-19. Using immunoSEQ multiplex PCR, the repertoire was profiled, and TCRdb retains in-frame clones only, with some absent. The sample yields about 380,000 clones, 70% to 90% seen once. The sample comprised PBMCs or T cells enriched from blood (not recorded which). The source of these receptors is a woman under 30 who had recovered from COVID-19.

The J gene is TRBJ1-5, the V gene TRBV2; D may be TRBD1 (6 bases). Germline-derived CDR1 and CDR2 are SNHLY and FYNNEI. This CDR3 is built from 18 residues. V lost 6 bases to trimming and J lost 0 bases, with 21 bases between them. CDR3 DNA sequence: TGTGCCAGCAGGGGAGGGGGTCCTCAACATCTTAGCAATCAGCCCCAGCATTTT. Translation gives CASRGGGPQHLSNQPQHF.

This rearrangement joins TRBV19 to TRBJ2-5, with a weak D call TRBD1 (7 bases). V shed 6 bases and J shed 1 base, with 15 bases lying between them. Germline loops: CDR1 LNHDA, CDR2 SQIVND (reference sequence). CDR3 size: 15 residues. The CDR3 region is CASRIPGGPQETQYF. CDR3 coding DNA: TGTGCCAGTAGGATACCAGGGGGGCCCCAAGAGACCCAGTACTTC. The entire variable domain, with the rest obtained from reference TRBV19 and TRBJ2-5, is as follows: DGGITQSPKYLFRKEGQNVTLSCEQNLNHDAMYWYRQDPGQGLRLIYYSQIVNDFQKGDIAEGYSVSREKKESFPLTVTSAQKNPTAFYLCASRIPGGPQETQYFGPGTRLLVL.

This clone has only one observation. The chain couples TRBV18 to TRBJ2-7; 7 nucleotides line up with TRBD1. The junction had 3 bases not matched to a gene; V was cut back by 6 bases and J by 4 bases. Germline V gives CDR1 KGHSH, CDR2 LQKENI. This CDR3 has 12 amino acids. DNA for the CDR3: TGTGCCAGCTCCGGACAGGATTACGAGCAGTACTTC. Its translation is CASSGQDYEQYF.

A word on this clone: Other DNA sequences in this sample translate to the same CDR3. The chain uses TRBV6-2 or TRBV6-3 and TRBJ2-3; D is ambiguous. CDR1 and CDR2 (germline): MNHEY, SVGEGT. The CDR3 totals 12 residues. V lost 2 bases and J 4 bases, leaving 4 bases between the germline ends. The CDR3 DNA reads TGTGCCAGCAGTTACCCGGCAGATACGCAGTATTTT. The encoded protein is CASSYPADTQYF.

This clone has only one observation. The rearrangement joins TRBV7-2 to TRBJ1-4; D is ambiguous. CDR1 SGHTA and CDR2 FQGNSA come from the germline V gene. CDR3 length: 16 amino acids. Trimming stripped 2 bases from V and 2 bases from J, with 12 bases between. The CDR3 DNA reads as TGTGCCAGCAGCTTAAAGCCGAGGGCGACTAATGAAAAACTGTTTTTT. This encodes CASSLKPRATNEKLFF.

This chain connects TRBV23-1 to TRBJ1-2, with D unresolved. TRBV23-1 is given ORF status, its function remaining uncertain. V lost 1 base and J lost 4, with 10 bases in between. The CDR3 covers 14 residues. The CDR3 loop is CASSQCGRSYGYTF. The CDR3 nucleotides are TGCGCCAGCAGTCAATGCGGGCGGAGCTATGGCTACACCTTC.

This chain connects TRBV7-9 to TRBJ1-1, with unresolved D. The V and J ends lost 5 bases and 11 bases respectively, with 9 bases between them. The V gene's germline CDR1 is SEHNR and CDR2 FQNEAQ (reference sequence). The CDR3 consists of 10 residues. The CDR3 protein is CASSPEAAFF. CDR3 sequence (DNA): TGTGCCAGCAGCCCAGAAGCGGCTTTCTTT.

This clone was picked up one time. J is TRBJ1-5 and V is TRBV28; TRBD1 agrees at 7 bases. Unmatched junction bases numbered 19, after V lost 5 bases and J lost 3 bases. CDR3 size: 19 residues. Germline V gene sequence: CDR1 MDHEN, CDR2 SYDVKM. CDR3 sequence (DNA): TGTGCCAGCAGTCACCCCCCCCGCCCACGGACAGGTGACAATCAGCCCCAGCATTTT. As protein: CASSHPPRPRTGDNQPQHF.

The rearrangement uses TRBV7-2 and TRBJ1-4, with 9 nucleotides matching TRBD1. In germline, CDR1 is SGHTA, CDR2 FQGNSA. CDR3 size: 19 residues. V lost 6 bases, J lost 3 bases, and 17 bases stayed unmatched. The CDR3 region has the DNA TGTGCCAGCAGTGGGGCGAACAGGGGGCGGCCCTCGGCTAATGAAAAACTGTTTTTT. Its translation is CASSGANRGRPSANEKLFF.

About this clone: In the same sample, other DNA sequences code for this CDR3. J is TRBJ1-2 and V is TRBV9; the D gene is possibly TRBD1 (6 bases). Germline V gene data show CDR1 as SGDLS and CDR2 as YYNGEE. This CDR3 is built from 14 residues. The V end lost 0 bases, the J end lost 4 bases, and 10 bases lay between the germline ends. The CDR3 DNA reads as TGTGCCAGCAGCGTAGGCAGGGGATCCTATGGCTACACCTTC. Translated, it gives CASSVGRGSYGYTF.

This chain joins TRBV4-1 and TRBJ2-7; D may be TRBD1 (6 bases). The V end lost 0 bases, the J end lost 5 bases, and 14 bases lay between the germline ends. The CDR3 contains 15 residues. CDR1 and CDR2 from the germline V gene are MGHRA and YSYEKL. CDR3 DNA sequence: TGCGCCAGCAGCCAAGATTGGGGCTACAGGGACGAGCAGTACTTC. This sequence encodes CASSQDWGYRDEQYF.